Listed below are T cell receptor beta chains from one sample, sequenced in a study of naive CD8 T cells in extremely preterm neonates. Using immunoSEQ multiplex PCR, the repertoire was profiled, and TCRdb retains in-frame clones only, with some absent. The table lists about 7,500 clones, about 98% of them singletons. Sequenced sample: naive CD8+ T cells from cord blood. Receptors were obtained from a newborn in good health. The CDR3 runs from the conserved cysteine through the conserved F or W. Each record gives: CDR3 protein, CDR3 DNA, V gene, CDR3 length, clone size, J gene, D gene. The D gene is left open where the match is weak. Clone size is given for some rows only: seen once, a few or many times, or a class if the clone is expanded.

CASSLTAGGLETQYF,TGTGCCAGCAGCTTAACCGCGGGGGGGCTCGAGACCCAGTACTTC,TRBV7-3,15,once,TRBJ2-5,TRBD2
CASSYSGDNTGELFF,TGTGCCAGCAGTTACTCGGGAGATAACACCGGGGAGCTGTTTTTT,TRBV6-5,15,.,TRBJ2-2,.
CASSLQFSYNEQFF,TGCGCCAGCAGCTTGCAGTTCTCCTACAATGAGCAGTTCTTC,TRBV5-1,14,.,TRBJ2-1,.
CASSPANYLTNYGYTF,TGTGCCAGCAGCCCCGCCAACTACCTCACTAACTATGGCTACACCTTC,TRBV14,16,.,TRBJ1-2,.
CATGWHTEAFF,TGTGCCACAGGGTGGCATACTGAAGCTTTCTTT,TRBV19,11,.,TRBJ1-1,.
CASSYGTGFNYGYTF,TGTGCCAGCAGTTACGGGACAGGGTTCAATTATGGCTACACCTTC,TRBV6-5,15,.,TRBJ1-2,TRBD1
CASGYLAEGLHIQYF,TGCGCCAGCGGATATCTAGCGGAGGGCTTACACATTCAGTACTTC,TRBV4-1,15,.,TRBJ2-4,TRBD2
CASSEAAEGGTDTQYF,TGTGCCAGCAGTGAAGCGGCGGAGGGGGGGACAGATACGCAGTATTTT,TRBV2,16,.,TRBJ2-3,.
CASSLVPDYNSPLHF,TGTGCCAGCAGCCTCGTCCCAGACTATAATTCACCCCTCCACTTT,TRBV6-4,15,.,TRBJ1-6,.
CASDRTYSGNTIYF,TGTGCCTCCGACAGAACCTACTCTGGAAACACCATATATTTT,TRBV5-8,14,.,TRBJ1-3,.
CASSLGGYNEQFF,TGTGCCAGCAGTTTAGGCGGATACAATGAGCAGTTCTTC,TRBV27,13,.,TRBJ2-1,.
CASSLDRVGEQYF,TGTGCCAGCAGCTTAGACAGGGTAGGCGAGCAGTACTTC,TRBV7-8,13,.,TRBJ2-7,.
CASSQRLAGDPTSSTLQYF,TGTGCCAGCAGCCAACGACTAGCGGGGGACCCTACGAGCAGTACCTTACAGTACTTC,TRBV13,19,.,TRBJ2-7,TRBD2
CASSQGTVNYGYTF,TGCGCCAGCAGCCAAGGGACTGTTAACTATGGCTACACCTTC,TRBV4-3,14,.,TRBJ1-2,.
CASSPSGGNEQFF,TGTGCCAGCAGCCCTAGCGGGGGGAATGAGCAGTTCTTC,TRBV7-3,13,.,TRBJ2-1,TRBD2
CASSPLLAGELFF,TGTGCCAGCAGCCCTCTGTTAGCCGGGGAGCTGTTTTTT,TRBV27,13,.,TRBJ2-2,.
CASSLARGNTEAFF,TGCGCCAGCAGCTTGGCCAGGGGAAACACTGAAGCTTTCTTT,TRBV5-1,14,.,TRBJ1-1,.
CAWSTGASGGSTDTQYF,TGTGCCTGGAGTACTGGGGCTAGCGGGGGTAGCACAGATACGCAGTATTTT,TRBV30,17,.,TRBJ2-3,TRBD2
CASSVMAGGPPNTGELFF,TGTGCCAGCAGCGTGATGGCGGGGGGCCCACCGAACACCGGGGAGCTGTTTTTT,TRBV9,18,.,TRBJ2-2,TRBD2
CASSLPGRAFF,TGTGCCAGCAGCTTGCCAGGTCGGGCTTTCTTT,TRBV5-8,11,.,TRBJ1-1,.
CAWSPGTGGEAFF,TGTGCCTGGAGTCCAGGGACAGGGGGTGAAGCTTTCTTT,TRBV30,13,.,TRBJ1-1,TRBD1
CASGRYEQYF,TGTGCCAGCGGGCGCTACGAGCAGTACTTC,TRBV27,10,.,TRBJ2-7,.
CASSPGGVQYNEQFF,TGCGCCAGCAGCCCTGGAGGGGTCCAGTACAATGAGCAGTTCTTC,TRBV4-3,15,.,TRBJ2-1,.
CASRVTSNPTDTQYF,TGTGCCAGCAGGGTGACTAGCAACCCCACAGATACGCAGTATTTT,TRBV6-5,15,.,TRBJ2-3,TRBD2
CASSYLQGSQPQHF,TGTGCCAGCAGTTACCTACAGGGAAGTCAGCCCCAGCATTTT,TRBV6-5,14,once,TRBJ1-5,.
CASSERIYEQYF,TGTGCCAGCAGCGAGCGGATCTACGAGCAGTACTTC,TRBV7-9,12,.,TRBJ2-7,.
CASSIRDKGTEAFF,TGTGCCAGCAGTATCCGGGACAAGGGAACTGAAGCTTTCTTT,TRBV27,14,.,TRBJ1-1,.
CASSQSATSSHNEQFF,TGCGCCAGCAGTCAATCGGCGACTAGTTCCCACAATGAGCAGTTCTTC,TRBV23-1,16,.,TRBJ2-1,.
CASSSSQGIYGYTF,TGTGCCAGCAGTTCATCACAGGGGATCTATGGCTACACCTTC,TRBV6-6,14,.,TRBJ1-2,TRBD1
CASSFGQGVNEQYF,TGTGCCAGCAGTTTCGGACAGGGGGTTAACGAGCAGTACTTC,TRBV27,14,.,TRBJ2-7,TRBD1
CASSESGQGTDTQYF,TGCGCCAGCAGTGAGTCGGGACAGGGCACAGATACGCAGTATTTT,TRBV10-1,15,.,TRBJ2-3,TRBD1
CASSPRGYQETQYF,TGCGCCAGCAGCCCCCGCGGGTACCAAGAGACCCAGTACTTC,TRBV5-1,14,.,TRBJ2-5,.
CASSYSTGVSYNEQFF,TGTGCCAGCAGTTACTCGACGGGGGTCTCCTACAATGAGCAGTTCTTC,TRBV6-5,16,.,TRBJ2-1,.
CASSKSKTGGTDTQYF,TGTGCCAGCAGCAAATCAAAGACAGGGGGCACAGATACGCAGTATTTT,TRBV21-1,16,.,TRBJ2-3,.
CASNPTGGSNQPQHF,TGTGCCAGTAACCCGACAGGGGGCAGCAATCAGCCCCAGCATTTT,TRBV19,15,.,TRBJ1-5,TRBD1
CASSPAGGGYGYTF,TGTGCCAGTAGTCCGGCAGGGGGCGGTTATGGCTACACCTTC,TRBV19,14,.,TRBJ1-2,TRBD1
CASSPGTGGYEQYF,TGTGCCAGCAGCCCCGGGACAGGGGGCTACGAGCAGTACTTC,TRBV27,14,.,TRBJ2-7,TRBD1
CASSPRVGGFNNEQFF,TGTGCCAGCAGCCCGCGTGTAGGGGGTTTCAACAATGAGCAGTTCTTC,TRBV6-6,16,.,TRBJ2-1,.
CASSPGGGPYNEQFF,TGTGCCAGCAGCCCAGGCGGGGGACCCTACAATGAGCAGTTCTTC,TRBV9,15,.,TRBJ2-1,TRBD2
CARGGRLAAYEQYF,TGTGCCAGGGGGGGGAGACTAGCAGCCTACGAGCAGTACTTC,TRBV19,14,.,TRBJ2-7,TRBD2
CASSASGGLQETQYF,TGTGCCAGCAGCGCTAGCGGGGGGCTACAAGAGACCCAGTACTTC,TRBV9,15,.,TRBJ2-5,TRBD2
CASSLAPTSGRYNEQFF,TGTGCCAGCAGCTTAGCTCCGACTAGCGGGAGGTACAATGAGCAGTTCTTC,TRBV11-2,17,.,TRBJ2-1,TRBD2
CASSGTGGTEAFF,TGTGCCAGCAGCGGGACAGGGGGCACTGAAGCTTTCTTT,TRBV9,13,.,TRBJ1-1,TRBD1
CASSEAVFLAKNIQYF,TGTGCCAGCAGTGAAGCTGTTTTTCTAGCCAAAAACATTCAGTACTTC,TRBV6-1,16,.,TRBJ2-4,.
CASIFTPPQETQYF,TGTGCCAGCATTTTCACACCGCCTCAAGAGACCCAGTACTTC,TRBV2,14,once,TRBJ2-5,.
CASSLSIRQGYEQYF,TGTGCCAGCAGTTTATCCATCCGCCAGGGCTACGAGCAGTACTTC,TRBV27,15,.,TRBJ2-7,.
CASSTGVVTEAFF,TGTGCCAGCAGTACAGGGGTGGTCACTGAAGCTTTCTTT,TRBV27,13,.,TRBJ1-1,TRBD1
CASSLGTGGTDTQYF,TGTGCCAGCAGCCTCGGGACAGGGGGAACAGATACGCAGTATTTT,TRBV6-5,15,.,TRBJ2-3,TRBD1
CATSRAGAPDTQYF,TGTGCCACCAGCAGGGCGGGGGCCCCAGATACGCAGTATTTT,TRBV15,14,.,TRBJ2-3,.
CAAGLAGAEETQYF,TGTGCCGCCGGACTAGCGGGGGCAGAAGAGACCCAGTACTTC,TRBV2,14,.,TRBJ2-5,TRBD2
CASSLAQGTSGSYEQYF,TGTGCCAGCAGCTTAGCGCAGGGGACTAGCGGTTCCTACGAGCAGTACTTC,TRBV7-6,17,once,TRBJ2-7,TRBD2
CASRNGGPETQYF,TGTGCCAGTAGGAACGGGGGGCCGGAGACCCAGTACTTC,TRBV19,13,.,TRBJ2-5,.
CASSQDSTSFYEQYF,TGCGCCAGCAGCCAAGACTCGACTAGCTTCTACGAGCAGTACTTC,TRBV4-3,15,.,TRBJ2-7,TRBD2
CASSFLAGGQETQYF,TGTGCCAGCAGCTTTCTAGCGGGGGGGCAAGAGACCCAGTACTTC,TRBV11-2,15,.,TRBJ2-5,TRBD2
CASSEGTGGYNSPLHF,TGTGCCAGCAGTGAGGGGACAGGGGGCTATAATTCCCCCCTCCACTTT,TRBV25-1,16,.,TRBJ1-6,TRBD1